Listed below are T cell receptor beta chains from one sample, sequenced in a study of blood T cell repertoires in COVID-19. The repertoire was sequenced with immunoSEQ multiplex PCR; TCRdb's copy has only in-frame clones and lacks some. The sample has 200,000 to 300,000 clones, around 87% seen once; the top ten hold about 5.2%. The specimen sequenced was peripheral blood. These receptor sequences come from a woman aged 60-70 years with COVID-19, enrolled during active disease. The CDR3 runs from the conserved cysteine through the conserved F or W. The D gene is left open where the match is weak. Not all rows give a size; the values are once, few, many and, for expanded clones, a class.

cdr3_nt	cdr3_aa	clone_size	v_call	j_call	d_call
TGTGCCTGGAGTTCGTCAGCGGGGAGGGGGCAGTACTTC	CAWSSSAGRGQYF	.	TRBV30	TRBJ2-7	TRBD2
TGTGCCAGCAGTAAAAGGGGGCGGGTTTCACCCCTCCACTTT	CASSKRGRVSPLHF	.	TRBV27	TRBJ1-6	TRBD1
TGTGCCAGCAGTACCAGGGATGGCTACACCTTC	CASSTRDGYTF	few	TRBV28	TRBJ1-2	.
TGTGCCAGCAGCCAAGAGGACTACCTCTACGAGCAGTACTTC	CASSQEDYLYEQYF	.	TRBV4-2	TRBJ2-7	.
TGTGCCAGCGGCCCGGGACAACCGAACACTGAAGCTTTCTTT	CASGPGQPNTEAFF	few	TRBV2	TRBJ1-1	.
TGTGCCACCAGTGACCCCCGAGGGGGCTCTGGAAACACCATATATTTT	CATSDPRGGSGNTIYF	.	TRBV24-1	TRBJ1-3	.
TGTGCCAGCAGCCAGACGACTAGCGGGGAGCAGTTCTTC	CASSQTTSGEQFF	.	TRBV3-1/TRBV3-2	TRBJ2-1	TRBD2
TGTGCCACCACCCGGGAGATGAACACTGAAGCTTTCTTT	CATTREMNTEAFF	.	TRBV15	TRBJ1-1	.
TGTGCCAGTAGTCCCCGGGACAGGCTCTATGGCTACACCTTC	CASSPRDRLYGYTF	.	TRBV19	TRBJ1-2	TRBD1
TGTGCCAGCAGTTTAGGTTCCGGTATGAACACTGAAGCTTTCTTT	CASSLGSGMNTEAFF	.	TRBV27	TRBJ1-1	.
TGTGCCAGCAGCTTAATCTCGAGGACTAGCGGAGGCACAGATACGCAGTATTTT	CASSLISRTSGGTDTQYF	.	TRBV7-2	TRBJ2-3	TRBD2
TGTGCCAGCAAGCTCCGGGGCTACACCTTC	CASKLRGYTF	.	TRBV9	TRBJ1-2	.
TGTGCCAGCAGCTTAGATCCAGCGGGAGGGCTATTCGGGCGGCAGTTCTTC	CASSLDPAGGLFGRQFF	.	TRBV7-2	TRBJ2-1	TRBD2
TGCGCCAGCAGCCAAGATAGTACGGGAGGGCGGACCGGGGAGCTGTTTTTT	CASSQDSTGGRTGELFF	.	TRBV4-3	TRBJ2-2	TRBD2
TGTGCCAGCAGCCTCAGGGCCCAACGGAGCACAGATACGCAGTATTTT	CASSLRAQRSTDTQYF	.	TRBV7-8	TRBJ2-3	.
TGTGCCTGGAGTGCGGGACAGCCATACTATGGCTACACCTTC	CAWSAGQPYYGYTF	.	TRBV30	TRBJ1-2	TRBD1
TGTGCCAGCAGCTCCATCCTGGGGCTCGAAGCTTTCTTT	CASSSILGLEAFF	.	TRBV7-2	TRBJ1-1	.
TGTGCCAGCAGTGAAGGCAGGATCTCACCCCTCCACTTT	CASSEGRISPLHF	.	TRBV2	TRBJ1-6	.
TGTGCCAGCAGCACCCGACAGGGTGGAAACATTCAGTACTTC	CASSTRQGGNIQYF	.	TRBV7-2	TRBJ2-4	TRBD1
TGCGCCAGCAGCCAAACTAGCGGCACCTACGAGCAGTACTTC	CASSQTSGTYEQYF	.	TRBV4-1	TRBJ2-7	TRBD2
TGTGCCAGCAGGGGGGACAGGGGGCTCTACGAGCAGTACTTC	CASRGDRGLYEQYF	.	TRBV6-5	TRBJ2-7	TRBD1
TGTGCCAGCAGTCCCAACTGGGGGGGCACAGATACGCAGTATTTT	CASSPNWGGTDTQYF	.	TRBV6-5	TRBJ2-3	.
TGTGCCAGCTCGCTCCAGACAGGGCAGACGGTCGAGCAGTACTTC	CASSLQTGQTVEQYF	once	TRBV18	TRBJ2-7	TRBD1
TGTGCCTGGAGCGGTGGGGTAATCTCCAAGGGGTCCTACAATGAGCAGTTCTTC	CAWSGGVISKGSYNEQFF	.	TRBV30	TRBJ2-1	.
TGCGCCAGCAGTGAAGACAGTAGGTCTGAAGCTTTCTTT	CASSEDSRSEAFF	.	TRBV10-1	TRBJ1-1	.
TGTGCCAGCAGTTTATGGACAGGGGGCGTTCGGGGGCCCCAGCATTTT	CASSLWTGGVRGPQHF	once	TRBV6-5	TRBJ1-5	TRBD1
TGCGCCAGCAGCTTATCGACAGGGGCGGGCGGGGAGCTGTTTTTT	CASSLSTGAGGELFF	.	TRBV5-1	TRBJ2-2	TRBD1
TGTGCCAGCAGTCCCCCGGGACAGGGTATCTCCTATGGCTACACCTTC	CASSPPGQGISYGYTF	.	TRBV28	TRBJ1-2	TRBD1
TGTGCCATCAGTGAGCGGGACAGGGGAGGTCAGCCCCAGCATTTT	CAISERDRGGQPQHF	.	TRBV10-3	TRBJ1-5	TRBD1
TGTGCCAGCAGCCAGAGGGACAGCTCCTACGAGCAGTACTTC	CASSQRDSSYEQYF	.	TRBV3-1/TRBV3-2	TRBJ2-7	TRBD1
TGCGCCAGCAGCTTGGTAGCGGTTAATGAGCAGTTCTTC	CASSLVAVNEQFF	.	TRBV5-1	TRBJ2-1	.
TGTGCCAGCAGCTTGTCTAGCGGGTTCACAGATACGCAGTATTTT	CASSLSSGFTDTQYF	.	TRBV5-6	TRBJ2-3	TRBD2
TGTGCCAGCACCGCCGGGACTAGCGGGAGGAGAGGCTACAATGAGCAGTTCTTC	CASTAGTSGRRGYNEQFF	once	TRBV28	TRBJ2-1	TRBD2
TGTGCCAGTAGTATAGTAGGGGCAAGGGTCGCTGAAGCTTTCTTT	CASSIVGARVAEAFF	once	TRBV19	TRBJ1-1	.
TGCGCCAGCAGCCCGGGACTAGCGGGGGGCTACAATGAGCAGTTCTTC	CASSPGLAGGYNEQFF	.	TRBV5-1	TRBJ2-1	TRBD2
TGCGCCAGCAGCTATGGGGACAGGGACTACTATGGCTACACCTTC	CASSYGDRDYYGYTF	.	TRBV5-1	TRBJ1-2	TRBD1
TGTGCCAGCAGCCAAAATAACTATGGCTACACCTTC	CASSQNNYGYTF	.	TRBV7-2	TRBJ1-2	.
TGTGCCAGCAGCCGGGACAGGACCCACTCTGGGGCCAACGTCCTGACTTTC	CASSRDRTHSGANVLTF	.	TRBV2	TRBJ2-6	TRBD1
TGTGCCAGTAGTATGATACTTACGGGCAATGAGCAGTTCTTC	CASSMILTGNEQFF	.	TRBV19	TRBJ2-1	.
TGTGCCAGCAGCTTAGTTCTAGCGGGAGAAACTGAGCAGTTCTTC	CASSLVLAGETEQFF	.	TRBV7-6	TRBJ2-1	TRBD2
TGTGCCAGCAGCGCCTTGGACAGGCTGAACACTGAAGCTTTCTTT	CASSALDRLNTEAFF	once	TRBV9	TRBJ1-1	TRBD1
TGTGCCAGCAGCGTTGGCCGATTCACGAACACTGAAGCTTTCTTT	CASSVGRFTNTEAFF	once	TRBV9	TRBJ1-1	.
TGTGCCAGCAGTTTGGGCAGCCACTCTGGGGCCAACGTCCTGACTTTC	CASSLGSHSGANVLTF	.	TRBV28	TRBJ2-6	.
TGTGCCAGCAGCTTACAGGGAGATCATTCACCCCTCCACTTT	CASSLQGDHSPLHF	.	TRBV5-4	TRBJ1-6	.
TGTGCTTCGGGGAGCTGGAGCACAGATACGCAGTATTTT	CASGSWSTDTQYF	.	TRBV27	TRBJ2-3	.
TGTGCCACCAGTGAGTCTCGGGGACTAGCGGGTGGAACCCAGTACTTC	CATSESRGLAGGTQYF	.	TRBV24-1	TRBJ2-5	TRBD2
TGTGCCAGCAGCTTAGGGACAGGATTTCGAATGAACACTGAAGCTTTCTTT	CASSLGTGFRMNTEAFF	.	TRBV7-8	TRBJ1-1	TRBD1
TGTGCCAGCAGCCCCGACGGGTGGGTCGATAACAATGAGCAGTTCTTC	CASSPDGWVDNNEQFF	.	TRBV9	TRBJ2-1	.
TGCAGTGTTGGGAGTAACTATGGCTACACCTTC	CSVGSNYGYTF	.	TRBV20-1	TRBJ1-2	.
TGCGCCAGCAGCCCGGGACAGGGGGCCGGGGAGCTGTTTTTT	CASSPGQGAGELFF	.	TRBV10-1	TRBJ2-2	TRBD1
TGTGCCAGTAGTATAGGGGGGCCTGGAAACACCATATATTTT	CASSIGGPGNTIYF	.	TRBV19	TRBJ1-3	.
TGTGCCACGCTGCTGGCCTCGGGTGGCAATCAGCCCCAGCATTTT	CATLLASGGNQPQHF	.	TRBV28	TRBJ1-5	.